A selection of T cell receptor beta chains follows, all from one sample in a study of CD8+ T cells in alopecia areata. Generated by immunoSEQ multiplex PCR, the TCRdb table keeps only in-frame clones and is missing some. The table lists more than 85,000 clones, under 70% of them singletons. The sequenced sample was CD8+ T cells sorted from blood, obtained at week 4, from a patient treated with tofacitinib. The receptors were sampled from a human donor with alopecia areata. Each CDR3 is given with its conserved first and last residue. A D gene is named only where the DNA matches it firmly. Part of the rows lack a size; the others show once, few, many or a class for expanded clones.

CDR3	DNA	V	J	size	D
CASSIGYSGTTDTQYF	TGCGCCAGCAGTATCGGGTACAGCGGGACCACAGATACGCAGTATTTT	TRBV5-1	TRBJ2-3	-	TRBD2
CASSLGPDEQYF	TGCGCCAGCAGCTTGGGGCCGGACGAGCAGTACTTC	TRBV5-1	TRBJ2-7	-	-
CASSVVELSEQFF	TGTGCCAGCAGCGTAGTGGAGCTCAGTGAGCAGTTCTTC	TRBV9	TRBJ2-1	-	-
CASGEGNQPQHF	TGTGCCAGCGGGGAAGGGAATCAGCCCCAGCATTTT	TRBV27	TRBJ1-5	-	-
CASSLYRGRANTGELFF	TGTGCCAGCAGCTTATACAGGGGCCGTGCGAACACCGGGGAGCTGTTTTTT	TRBV11-2	TRBJ2-2	-	TRBD1
CASSLARVNTEAFF	TGTGCCAGCAGCTTAGCCAGGGTGAACACTGAAGCTTTCTTT	TRBV11-2	TRBJ1-1	-	-
CASSPRSGGQVYNEQFF	TGCGCCAGCAGCCCAAGGAGTGGGGGACAGGTCTACAATGAGCAGTTCTTC	TRBV4-1	TRBJ2-1	once	TRBD1
CASSLVGAQAYNEQFF	TGCGCCAGCAGCTTGGTTGGGGCGCAGGCGTACAATGAGCAGTTCTTC	TRBV5-1	TRBJ2-1	-	-
CASSGASGGGPNTGELFF	TGTGCCAGCAGCGGGGCGTCGGGGGGAGGCCCGAACACCGGGGAGCTGTTTTTT	TRBV5-4	TRBJ2-2	-	TRBD2
CASSLGQTWETQYF	TGTGCCAGCAGCTTAGGCCAGACATGGGAGACCCAGTACTTC	TRBV13	TRBJ2-5	-	-
CASSFRGWNEQFF	TGTGCCAGCAGCTTTAGGGGGTGGAATGAGCAGTTCTTC	TRBV13	TRBJ2-1	once	-
CASSVDDNEQFF	TGTGCCAGCAGCGTAGACGATAATGAGCAGTTCTTC	TRBV9	TRBJ2-1	-	-
CASSYEGATGELFF	TGTGCCAGCAGTTACGAGGGGGCCACCGGGGAGCTGTTTTTT	TRBV6-5	TRBJ2-2	-	TRBD1
CASSLGLAGGNEQFF	TGTGCCAGCAGCTTGGGCCTAGCGGGGGGCAATGAGCAGTTCTTC	TRBV7-9	TRBJ2-1	-	TRBD2
CSVAYNEQFF	TGCAGCGTCGCATACAATGAGCAGTTCTTC	TRBV29-1	TRBJ2-1	few	-
CASSLALKTGEGQETQYF	TGCGCCAGCAGCTTGGCCCTGAAGACAGGGGAGGGCCAAGAGACCCAGTACTTC	TRBV5-1	TRBJ2-5	few	-
CASSLKSARVDYEQYF	TGTGCCAGCAGCCTAAAGTCCGCCCGCGTAGACTACGAGCAGTACTTC	TRBV7-9	TRBJ2-7	-	-
CASSLTPRGQAKNIQYF	TGCGCCAGCAGCTTGACCCCAAGGGGGCAAGCCAAAAACATTCAGTACTTC	TRBV5-1	TRBJ2-4	-	TRBD1
CSVLPTHSYEQYF	TGCAGCGTTCTTCCGACCCACTCCTACGAGCAGTACTTC	TRBV29-1	TRBJ2-7	-	-
CASSQEPGLVEKLFF	TGCGCCAGCAGCCAAGAACCAGGGCTGGTTGAAAAACTGTTTTTT	TRBV4-1	TRBJ1-4	-	-
CASSQDKGSLTDTQYF	TGCGCCAGCAGCCAAGATAAAGGGAGTCTCACAGATACGCAGTATTTT	TRBV4-1	TRBJ2-3	-	-
CASSYLEYNEQFF	TGTGCCAGCAGTTATTTGGAATACAATGAGCAGTTCTTC	TRBV6-6	TRBJ2-1	once	-
CAWRGTGDNEQFF	TGTGCCTGGAGGGGGACGGGGGACAATGAGCAGTTCTTC	TRBV30	TRBJ2-1	few	-
CASSPPGLGETQYF	TGTGCCAGCTCACCACCCGGCCTCGGAGAGACCCAGTACTTC	TRBV18	TRBJ2-5	-	-
CASSPEAAGGHEQYF	TGCGCCAGCAGCCCAGAGGCGGCGGGGGGGCACGAGCAGTACTTC	TRBV4-3	TRBJ2-7	-	TRBD2
CASSHIGPNTEAFF	TGTGCCAGCAGCCACATCGGCCCTAACACTGAAGCTTTCTTT	TRBV14	TRBJ1-1	-	-
CASSVLAGVLDEQFF	TGTGCCAGCAGCGTCTTAGCGGGAGTGTTGGATGAGCAGTTCTTC	TRBV9	TRBJ2-1	-	TRBD2
CASSSWAGQRYGYTF	TGTGCCAGCAGTTCATGGGCTGGACAGCGGTATGGCTACACCTTC	TRBV27	TRBJ1-2	few	-
CASSSGTGNYEQYF	TGTGCCAGCAGTTCCGGGACAGGGAACTACGAGCAGTACTTC	TRBV9	TRBJ2-7	-	TRBD1
CASSPTGKETQYF	TGTGCCAGCAGTCCGACAGGGAAAGAGACCCAGTACTTC	TRBV6-5	TRBJ2-5	once	TRBD1
CASSAREEDEQYF	TGTGCCAGCAGCGCCCGTGAAGAGGACGAGCAGTACTTC	TRBV9	TRBJ2-7	-	-
CASSPGNSGYTF	TGCGCCAGCAGCCCAGGGAATTCTGGCTACACCTTC	TRBV5-1	TRBJ1-2	-	-
CASSYLPGQGSGEQYF	TGCGCCAGCAGCTATCTACCGGGACAGGGGTCGGGCGAGCAGTACTTC	TRBV5-1	TRBJ2-7	-	TRBD1
CASSDGRHTSTDTQYF	TGTGCCAGCAGCGACGGTCGACATACTAGCACAGATACGCAGTATTTT	TRBV9	TRBJ2-3	-	-
CATSFSAQGLRTDTQYF	TGTGCCACCAGCTTCTCCGCACAGGGGCTACGCACAGATACGCAGTATTTT	TRBV15	TRBJ2-3	-	TRBD1
CASSLWDGNNQPQHF	TGTGCCAGCAGCTTGTGGGACGGGAACAATCAGCCCCAGCATTTT	TRBV5-5	TRBJ1-5	-	-